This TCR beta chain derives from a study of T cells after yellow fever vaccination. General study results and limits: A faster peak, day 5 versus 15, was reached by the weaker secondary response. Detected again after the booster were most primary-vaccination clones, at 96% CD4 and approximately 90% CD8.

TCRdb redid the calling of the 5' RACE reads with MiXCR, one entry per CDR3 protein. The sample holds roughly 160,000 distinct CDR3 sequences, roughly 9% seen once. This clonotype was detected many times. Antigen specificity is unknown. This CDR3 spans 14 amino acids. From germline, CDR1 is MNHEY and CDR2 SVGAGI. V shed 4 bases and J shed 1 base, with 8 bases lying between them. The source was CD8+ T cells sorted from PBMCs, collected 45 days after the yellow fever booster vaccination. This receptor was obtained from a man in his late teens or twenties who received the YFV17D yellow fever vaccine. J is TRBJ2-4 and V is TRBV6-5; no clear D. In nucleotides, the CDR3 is TGTGCCAGCAGTTTATCTGGGGCCAAAAACATTCAGTACTTC. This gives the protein CASSLSGAKNIQYF.